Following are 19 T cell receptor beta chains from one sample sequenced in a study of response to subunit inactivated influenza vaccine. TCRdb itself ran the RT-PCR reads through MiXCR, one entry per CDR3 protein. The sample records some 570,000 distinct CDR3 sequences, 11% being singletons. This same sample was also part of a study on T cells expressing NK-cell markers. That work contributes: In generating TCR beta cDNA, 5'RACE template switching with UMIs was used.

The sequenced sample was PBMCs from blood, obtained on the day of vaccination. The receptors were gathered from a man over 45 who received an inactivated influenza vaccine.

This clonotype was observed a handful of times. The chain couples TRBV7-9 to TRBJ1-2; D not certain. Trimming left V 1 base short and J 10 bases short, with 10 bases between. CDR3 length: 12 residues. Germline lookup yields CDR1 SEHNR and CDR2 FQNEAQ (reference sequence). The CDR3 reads CASSLEMYSYTF. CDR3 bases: TGTGCCAGCAGCTTAGAGATGTACTCCTACACCTTC.

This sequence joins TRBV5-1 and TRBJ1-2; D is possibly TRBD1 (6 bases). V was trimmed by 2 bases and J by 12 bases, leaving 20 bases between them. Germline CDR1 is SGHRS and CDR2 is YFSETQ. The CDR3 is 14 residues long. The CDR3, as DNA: TGCGCCAGCAGCTTATCACTCAGGGGAGAAAGAGACACCTTC. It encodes CASSLSLRGERDTF. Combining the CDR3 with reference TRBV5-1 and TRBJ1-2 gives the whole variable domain KAGVTQTPRYLIKTRGQQVTLSCSPISGHRSVSWYQQTPGQGLQFLFEYFSETQRNKGNFPGRFSGRQFSNSRSEMNVSTLELGDSALYLCASSLSLRGERDTFGSGTRLTVV.

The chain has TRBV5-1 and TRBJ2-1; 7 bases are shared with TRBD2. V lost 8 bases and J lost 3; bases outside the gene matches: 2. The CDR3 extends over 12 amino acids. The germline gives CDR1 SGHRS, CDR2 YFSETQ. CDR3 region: CASKRDYNEQFF. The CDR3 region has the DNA TGCGCCAGTAAGCGGGACTACAATGAGCAGTTCTTC. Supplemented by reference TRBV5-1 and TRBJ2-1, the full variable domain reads KAGVTQTPRYLIKTRGQQVTLSCSPISGHRSVSWYQQTPGQGLQFLFEYFSETQRNKGNFPGRFSGRQFSNSRSEMNVSTLELGDSALYLCASKRDYNEQFFGPGTRLTVL.

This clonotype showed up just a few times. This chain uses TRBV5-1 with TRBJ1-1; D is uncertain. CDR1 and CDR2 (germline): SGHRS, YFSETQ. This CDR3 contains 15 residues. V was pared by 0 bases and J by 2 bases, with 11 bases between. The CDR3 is CASSLEGIPNTEAFF. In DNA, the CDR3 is TGCGCCAGCAGCTTGGAGGGAATACCCAACACTGAAGCTTTCTTT.

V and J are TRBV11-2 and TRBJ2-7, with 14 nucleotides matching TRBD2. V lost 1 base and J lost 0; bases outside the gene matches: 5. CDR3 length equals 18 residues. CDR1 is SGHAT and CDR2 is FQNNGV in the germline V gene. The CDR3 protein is CASSLVVGLAGASYEQYF. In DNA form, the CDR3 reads TGTGCCAGCAGCTTAGTAGTGGGACTAGCGGGGGCCTCCTACGAGCAGTACTTC.

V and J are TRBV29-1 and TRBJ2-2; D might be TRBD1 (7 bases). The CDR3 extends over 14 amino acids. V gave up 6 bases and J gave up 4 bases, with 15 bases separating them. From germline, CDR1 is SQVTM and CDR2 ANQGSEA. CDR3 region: CSVRRDSLTGELFF. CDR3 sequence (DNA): TGCAGCGTCCGGCGGGACAGTCTCACCGGGGAGCTGTTTTTT.

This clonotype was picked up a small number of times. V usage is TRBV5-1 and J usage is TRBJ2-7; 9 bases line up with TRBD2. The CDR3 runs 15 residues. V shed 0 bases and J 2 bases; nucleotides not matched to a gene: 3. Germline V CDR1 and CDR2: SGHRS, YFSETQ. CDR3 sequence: CASSLAGLATYEQYF. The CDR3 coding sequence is TGCGCCAGCAGCTTGGCGGGACTAGCTACCTACGAGCAGTACTTC.

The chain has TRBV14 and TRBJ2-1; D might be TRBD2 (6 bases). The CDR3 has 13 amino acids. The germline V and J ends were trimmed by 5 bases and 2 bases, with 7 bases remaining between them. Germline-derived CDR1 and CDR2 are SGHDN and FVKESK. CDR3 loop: CASSWGAYNEQFF. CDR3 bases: TGTGCCAGCAGCTGGGGGGCCTACAATGAGCAGTTCTTC. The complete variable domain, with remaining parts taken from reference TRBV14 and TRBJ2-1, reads EAGVTQFPSHSVIEKGQTVTLRCDPISGHDNLYWYRRVMGKEIKFLLHFVKESKQDESGMPNNRFLAERTGGTYSTLKVQPAELEDSGVYFCASSWGAYNEQFFGPGTRLTVL.

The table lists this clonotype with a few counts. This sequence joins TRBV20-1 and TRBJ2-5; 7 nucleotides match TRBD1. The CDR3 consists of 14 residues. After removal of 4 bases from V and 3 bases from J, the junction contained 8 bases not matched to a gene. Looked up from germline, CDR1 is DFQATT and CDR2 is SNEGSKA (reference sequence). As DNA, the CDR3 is TGCAGTGCTACCCTCCCCACAGGGGAAGAGACCCAGTACTTC. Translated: CSATLPTGEETQYF.

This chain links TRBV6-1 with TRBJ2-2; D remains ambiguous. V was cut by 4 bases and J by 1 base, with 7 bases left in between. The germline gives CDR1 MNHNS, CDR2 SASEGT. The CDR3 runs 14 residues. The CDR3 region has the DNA TGTGCCAGCAGTGTTCAAGGGAACACCGGGGAGCTGTTTTTT. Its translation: CASSVQGNTGELFF.

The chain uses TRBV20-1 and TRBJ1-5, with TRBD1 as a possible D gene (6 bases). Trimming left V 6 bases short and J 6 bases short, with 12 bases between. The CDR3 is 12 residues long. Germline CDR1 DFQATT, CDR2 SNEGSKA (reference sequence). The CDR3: CSADTGRQPQHF. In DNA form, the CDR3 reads TGCAGTGCGGACACAGGGCGTCAGCCCCAGCATTTT.

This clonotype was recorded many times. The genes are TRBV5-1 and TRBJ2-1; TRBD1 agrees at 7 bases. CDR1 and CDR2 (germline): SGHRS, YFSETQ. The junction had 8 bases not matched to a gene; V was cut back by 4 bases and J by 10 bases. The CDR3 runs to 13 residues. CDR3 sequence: CASSPTGMEEQFF. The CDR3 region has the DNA TGCGCCAGCAGCCCGACAGGGATGGAGGAGCAGTTCTTC.

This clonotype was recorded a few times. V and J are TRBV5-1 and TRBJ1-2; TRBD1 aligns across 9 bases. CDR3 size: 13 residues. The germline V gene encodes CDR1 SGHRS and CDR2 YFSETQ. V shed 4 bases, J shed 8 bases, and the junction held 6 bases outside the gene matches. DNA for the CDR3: TGCGCCAGCAGCCCAGGGACAGGGACCGGCTACACCTTC. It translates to CASSPGTGTGYTF.

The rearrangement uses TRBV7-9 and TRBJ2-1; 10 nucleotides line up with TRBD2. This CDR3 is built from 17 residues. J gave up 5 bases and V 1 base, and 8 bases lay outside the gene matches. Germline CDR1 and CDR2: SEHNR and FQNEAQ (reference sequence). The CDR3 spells CASSLGSAGGPHNEQFF. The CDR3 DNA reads TGTGCCAGCAGCTTAGGATCAGCGGGGGGGCCCCACAATGAGCAGTTCTTC.

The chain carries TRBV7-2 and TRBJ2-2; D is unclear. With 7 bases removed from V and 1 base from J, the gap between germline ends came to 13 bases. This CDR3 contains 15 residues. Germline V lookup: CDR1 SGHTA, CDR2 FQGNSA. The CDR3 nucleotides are TGTGCCAGCACACCACAGTGGGGGAACACCGGGGAGCTGTTTTTT. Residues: CASTPQWGNTGELFF.

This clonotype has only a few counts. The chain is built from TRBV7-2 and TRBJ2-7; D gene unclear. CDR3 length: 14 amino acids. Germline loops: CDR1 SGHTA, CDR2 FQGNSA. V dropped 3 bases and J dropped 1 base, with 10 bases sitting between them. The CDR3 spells CASSFSSTSYEQYF. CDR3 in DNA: TGTGCCAGCAGCTTTAGTTCAACGTCCTACGAGCAGTACTTC.

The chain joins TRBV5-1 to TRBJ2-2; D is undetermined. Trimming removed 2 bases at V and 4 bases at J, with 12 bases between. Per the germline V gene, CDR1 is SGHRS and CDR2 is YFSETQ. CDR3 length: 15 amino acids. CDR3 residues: CASSFGSGSTGELFF. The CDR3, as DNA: TGCGCCAGCAGCTTTGGATCAGGCAGCACCGGGGAGCTGTTTTTT.

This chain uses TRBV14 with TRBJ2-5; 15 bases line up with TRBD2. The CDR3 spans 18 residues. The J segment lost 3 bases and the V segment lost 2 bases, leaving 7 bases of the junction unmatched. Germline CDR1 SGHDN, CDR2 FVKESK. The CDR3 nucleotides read TGTGCCAGCAGCCAAACTTCCTGGACTAGCGGGAGGGAAGAGACCCAGTACTTC. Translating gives CASSQTSWTSGREETQYF.

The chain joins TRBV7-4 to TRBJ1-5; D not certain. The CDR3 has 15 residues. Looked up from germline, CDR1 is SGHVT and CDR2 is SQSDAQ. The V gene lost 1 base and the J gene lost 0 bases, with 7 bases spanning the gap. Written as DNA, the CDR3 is TGTGCCAGCAGCTTAGTGCCAGCTAGCAATCAGCCCCAGCATTTT. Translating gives CASSLVPASNQPQHF.